This TCR beta chain was recovered during a study of OX40 agonist ivuxolimab in advanced cancers. Study-level results: Clonal expansion was seen in CD4+ and CD8+ blood T cells by week 6 at 0.1 to 3.0 mg/kg.

Profiling relied on immunoSEQ multiplex PCR, and the TCRdb table lists in-frame clones only, not all of them. The sample lists over 55,000 clones, 75% to 90% seen once, with approximately 10% in the top ten. Trimming took 0 bases from V and 15 from J, leaving 16 bases between them. This CDR3 spans 14 amino acids. Germline loops: CDR1 SGHNT, CDR2 YYREEE (reference sequence). Turning to this clone: The target antigen is unknown.

The clonotype was recovered from an adult with an advanced solid tumor such as melanoma, head and neck, liver or kidney cancer. Material: CD4+ or CD8+ T cells sorted from blood, obtained in a trial of the OX40 agonist ivuxolimab. V gene TRBV5-4 combines with J gene TRBJ1-6; tentatively, D is TRBD1 (5 bases). The CDR3 spells CASSLGAGRNILHF. The CDR3 DNA reads as TGTGCCAGCAGCTTGGGTGCAGGGCGTAATATCCTCCACTTT.